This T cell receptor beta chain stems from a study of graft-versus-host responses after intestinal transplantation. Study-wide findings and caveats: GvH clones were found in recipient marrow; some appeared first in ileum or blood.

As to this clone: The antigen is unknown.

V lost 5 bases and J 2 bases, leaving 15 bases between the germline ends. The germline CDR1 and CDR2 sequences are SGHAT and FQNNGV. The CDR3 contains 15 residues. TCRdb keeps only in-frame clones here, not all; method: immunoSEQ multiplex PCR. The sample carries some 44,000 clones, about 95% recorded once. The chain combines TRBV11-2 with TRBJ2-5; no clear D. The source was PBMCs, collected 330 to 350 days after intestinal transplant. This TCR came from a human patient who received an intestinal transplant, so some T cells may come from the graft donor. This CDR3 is CASSPKGYDQETQYF. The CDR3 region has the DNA TGTGCCAGCAGCCCGAAAGGGTACGATCAAGAGACCCAGTACTTC.